The 18 T cell receptor beta chains below were found in one sample sequenced in a study of blood T cell repertoires in COVID-19. The data were produced by immunoSEQ multiplex PCR, yet TCRdb's version contains in-frame clones alone and is incomplete. The table shows about 210,000 clones, with 92% occurring only once. Input material: peripheral blood. These receptors originate from a man under 40 with acute or convalescent COVID-19.

This clone was seen once. The chain is built from TRBV3-1 (or the pseudogene TRBV3-2) and TRBJ2-7; 11 bases are a match to TRBD2. The CDR3 is made up of 15 amino acids. Germline loops: CDR1 LGHDT, CDR2 YNNKEL (reference sequence). V lost 3 bases to trimming and J lost 4 bases; unmatched junction nucleotides: 5. CDR3 protein: CASSHFSGGAYEQYF. The CDR3 DNA is TGTGCCAGCAGCCATTTTAGCGGGGGGGCGTACGAGCAGTACTTC.

This clone was counted once. The chain couples TRBV28 to TRBJ1-1; 10 nucleotides agree with TRBD1. CDR1 is MDHEN, CDR2 SYDVKM, per germline. V lost 4 bases, J lost 0 bases, and 5 bases stayed unmatched. CDR3 size: 16 residues. DNA of the CDR3: TGTGCCAGCAGTTCCGGACAGGGGGGAATGAACACTGAAGCTTTCTTT. This sequence encodes CASSSGQGGMNTEAFF. Full variable domain (rest looked up from reference TRBV28 and TRBJ1-1): DVKVTQSSRYLVKRTGEKVFLECVQDMDHENMFWYRQDPGLGLRLIYFSYDVKMKEKGDIPEGYSVSREKKERFSLILESASTNQTSMYLCASSSGQGGMNTEAFFGQGTRLTVV.

This rearrangement joins TRBV5-1 to TRBJ2-1, with 10 nucleotides matching TRBD2. Germline values: CDR1 SGHRS, CDR2 YFSETQ. V shed 0 bases, J shed 10 bases, and the junction held 7 bases outside the gene matches. This CDR3 has 15 amino acids. The CDR3: CASSLEAGGLGEQFF. The CDR3 bases are TGCGCCAGCAGCTTGGAAGCGGGAGGGCTAGGGGAGCAGTTCTTC. The full variable domain, its missing parts supplied by reference TRBV5-1 and TRBJ2-1, is KAGVTQTPRYLIKTRGQQVTLSCSPISGHRSVSWYQQTPGQGLQFLFEYFSETQRNKGNFPGRFSGRQFSNSRSEMNVSTLELGDSALYLCASSLEAGGLGEQFFGPGTRLTVL.

In its sample, this clone was seen once. The V gene is TRBV19, the J gene TRBJ1-1; D uncertain. CDR1 LNHDA and CDR2 SQIVND come from the germline V gene (reference sequence). The CDR3 runs to 14 residues. V was cut by 3 bases and J by 1 base, with 9 bases left in between. The CDR3 here is CASSIAGPNTEAFF. In DNA, the CDR3 is TGTGCCAGTAGTATCGCAGGTCCGAACACTGAAGCTTTCTTT.

The V call is TRBV29-1, the J call TRBJ2-2, with 14 nucleotides matching TRBD2. V lost 6 bases to trimming and J lost 4 bases; unmatched junction nucleotides: 7. This CDR3 comprises 16 residues. Germline CDR1 is SQVTM and CDR2 is ANQGSEA. The CDR3 nucleotides read TGCAGCGTCGGACTAGCGGGAGGCCGGATCACCGGGGAGCTGTTTTTT. The encoded protein is CSVGLAGGRITGELFF.

This clone was seen a single time. J is TRBJ2-5 and V is TRBV11-2, with 7 positions matching TRBD2. Germline CDR1 SGHAT, CDR2 FQNNGV. The V segment lost 1 base and the J segment 4 bases; nucleotides outside the gene matches: 6. This CDR3 is 15 amino acids long. The CDR3 sequence is CASSLVVPGGETQYF. CDR3 nucleotide sequence: TGTGCCAGCAGCTTAGTCGTTCCGGGGGGAGAGACCCAGTACTTC.

This chain links TRBV19 with TRBJ1-2; D not resolved. The CDR3 consists of 13 residues. V was clipped by 8 bases and J by 7 bases, with 17 bases between them. Per the germline V gene, CDR1 is LNHDA and CDR2 is SQIVND (reference sequence). The CDR3 region is CASWGVGSPGYTF. Written as DNA, the CDR3 is TGTGCCAGTTGGGGAGTTGGGTCCCCTGGCTACACCTTC.

CDR3 DNA: TGTGCCAGCAGCTCAGGGGGGCTTATTCCTACCTACAATGAGCAGTTCTTC. This translates into CASSSGGLIPTYNEQFF. The V gene is TRBV7-8, the J gene TRBJ2-1, with D perhaps TRBD1 (7 bases). This CDR3 has 17 residues. CDR1 is SGHVS and CDR2 is FQNEAQ in the germline V gene. The V gene lost 4 bases and the J gene lost 2 bases, with 18 bases spanning the gap.

This sequence joins TRBV7-3 and TRBJ2-1; tentatively, D is TRBD2 (6 bases). The germline V gene encodes CDR1 SGHTA and CDR2 FQGTGA. This CDR3 is built from 15 residues. Trimming removed 5 bases at V and 2 bases at J, with 13 bases between. The CDR3 nucleotides are TGTGCCAGCAGCCCAAGCGGACTAACCTACAATGAGCAGTTCTTC. This encodes CASSPSGLTYNEQFF.

This clone was picked up a small number of times. The rearrangement uses TRBV5-1 and TRBJ2-3, with 10 nucleotides matching TRBD2. CDR1 and CDR2 (germline): SGHRS, YFSETQ. This CDR3 is built from 17 residues. The V gene end was trimmed by 1 base and the J gene end by 6 bases; junction bases not matched to a gene: 11. In DNA, the CDR3 is TGCGCCAGCAGCTTGCCGGGACTAGCGCTCGGGGGGGATACGCAGTATTTT. Its translation is CASSLPGLALGGDTQYF.

This sequence joins TRBV11-3 and TRBJ2-3, with 8 bases identical to TRBD1. The CDR3 has 14 amino acids. Losses at the gene ends were 5 bases for V and 3 bases for J; bases not matched to a gene: 4. Germline V gene data show CDR1 as SGHNT and CDR2 as YENEEA. This CDR3 is CASSLDRDTDTQYF. DNA for the CDR3: TGTGCCAGCAGCCTGGACAGGGATACAGATACGCAGTATTTT.

This chain links TRBV19 with TRBJ1-1, with unresolved D. Trimming stripped 5 bases from V and 7 bases from J, with 17 bases between. The length of the CDR3 is 14 residues. Germline V CDR1 and CDR2: LNHDA, SQIVND (reference sequence). The CDR3 protein is CASSPKIMGLEAFF. The CDR3 nucleotides read TGTGCCAGTAGTCCTAAAATCATGGGCCTTGAAGCTTTCTTT. Filled out from reference TRBV19 and TRBJ1-1, the complete variable domain reads DGGITQSPKYLFRKEGQNVTLSCEQNLNHDAMYWYRQDPGQGLRLIYYSQIVNDFQKGDIAEGYSVSREKKESFPLTVTSAQKNPTAFYLCASSPKIMGLEAFFGQGTRLTVV.

The gene calls are TRBV3-1 (or the pseudogene TRBV3-2) and TRBJ2-7; 14 bases are a match to TRBD2. The germline CDR1 and CDR2 sequences are LGHDT and YNNKEL (reference sequence). The CDR3 length is 19 residues. V lost 4 bases, J lost 0 bases, and 11 bases stayed unmatched. The chain's CDR3 is CASSRPSGLAGAGSYEQYF. The CDR3 DNA is TGTGCCAGCAGCCGGCCCTCGGGACTAGCGGGGGCGGGCTCCTACGAGCAGTACTTC.

The rearrangement links TRBV6-6 to TRBJ2-7, with D perhaps TRBD2 (5 bases). V lost 10 bases, J lost 3 bases, and 19 bases lay in between. The CDR3 length is 14 residues. Looked up from germline, CDR1 is MNHNY and CDR2 is SVGAGI (reference sequence). The CDR3 region is CATHVRSEGYEQYF. In DNA form, the CDR3 reads TGTGCCACCCACGTAAGGAGTGAGGGCTACGAGCAGTACTTC.

The genes are TRBV9 and TRBJ2-1, with a weak D call TRBD1 (6 bases). Trimming removed 3 bases at V and 8 bases at J, with 15 bases between. The CDR3 sequence is 14 residues long. Germline V gene data show CDR1 as SGDLS and CDR2 as YYNGEE. The CDR3 DNA reads TGTGCCAGCAGCGAGAGGAAGACAGGCGATGAGCAGTTCTTC. It is translated as CASSERKTGDEQFF.

The chain couples TRBV14 to TRBJ2-7, with TRBD2 matching 10 bases. The CDR3 length is 15 residues. CDR1 and CDR2 from the germline V gene are SGHDN and FVKESK. The V gene end was trimmed by 0 bases and the J gene end by 8 bases; junction bases not matched to a gene: 7. The CDR3 sequence is CASSQDRRAGGKQYF. The CDR3 coding sequence is TGTGCCAGCAGCCAAGATCGTCGAGCGGGGGGGAAGCAGTACTTC.

There are a few counts of this clone. The rearrangement uses TRBV11-3 and TRBJ1-3; possible D gene TRBD1, 5 bases. The CDR3 runs to 14 residues. Germline V gene sequence: CDR1 SGHNT, CDR2 YENEEA. Trimming took off 9 bases at V and 0 bases at J, with 12 bases between the two ends. This CDR3 reads CARSGGLSGNTIYF. In nucleotides, the CDR3 is TGTGCCAGGTCGGGGGGTCTCTCTGGAAACACCATATATTTT.

This chain uses TRBV5-4 with TRBJ2-2; weak D call: TRBD1 (7 bases). The CDR3 contains 17 residues. Trimming shortened V by 2 bases and J by 0 bases, and 14 bases separated the two germline ends. Germline values: CDR1 SGHNT, CDR2 YYREEE (reference sequence). Here the CDR3 reads CASSFAGGTSNTGELFF. The CDR3 nucleotides are TGTGCCAGCAGCTTCGCAGGGGGGACTTCGAACACCGGGGAGCTGTTTTTT.